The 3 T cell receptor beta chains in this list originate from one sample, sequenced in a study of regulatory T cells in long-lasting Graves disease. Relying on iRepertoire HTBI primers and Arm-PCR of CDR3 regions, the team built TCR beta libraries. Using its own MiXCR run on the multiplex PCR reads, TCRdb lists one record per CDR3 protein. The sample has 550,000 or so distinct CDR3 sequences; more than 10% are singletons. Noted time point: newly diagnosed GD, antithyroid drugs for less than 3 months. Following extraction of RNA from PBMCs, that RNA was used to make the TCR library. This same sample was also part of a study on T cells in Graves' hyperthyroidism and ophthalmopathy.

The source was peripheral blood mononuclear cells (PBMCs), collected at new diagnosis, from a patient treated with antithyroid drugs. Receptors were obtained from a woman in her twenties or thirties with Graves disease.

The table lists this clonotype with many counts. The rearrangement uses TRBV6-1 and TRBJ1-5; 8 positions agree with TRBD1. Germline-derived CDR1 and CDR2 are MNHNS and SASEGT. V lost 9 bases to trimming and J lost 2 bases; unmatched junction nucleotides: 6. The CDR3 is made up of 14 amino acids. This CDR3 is CASKTGAGNQPQHF. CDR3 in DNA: TGTGCCAGTAAGACAGGGGCCGGCAATCAGCCCCAGCATTTT.

The CDR3: CASSPHPDTEAFF. CDR3 DNA: TGTGCCAGCTCACCACACCCCGACACTGAAGCTTTCTTT. The chain employs TRBV18 and TRBJ1-1; no definite D call. V lost 1 base and J lost 3, with 6 bases in between. The germline CDR1 and CDR2 sequences are KGHSH and LQKENI. CDR3 length: 13 residues.

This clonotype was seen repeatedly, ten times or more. CDR3 DNA sequence: TGTGCCAGCAAGCAGGGGATCTACGAGCAGTACTTC. It is translated as CASKQGIYEQYF. J is TRBJ2-7 and V is TRBV2, with D perhaps TRBD1 (6 bases). The CDR3 spans 12 residues. Germline values: CDR1 SNHLY, CDR2 FYNNEI. Trimming took 7 bases from V and 3 from J, leaving 10 bases between them. The complete variable domain, with remaining parts taken from reference TRBV2 and TRBJ2-7, reads EPEVTQTPSHQVTQMGQEVILRCVPISNHLYFYWYRQILGQKVEFLVSFYNNEISEKSEIFDDQFSVERPDGSNFTLKIRSTKLEDSAMYFCASKQGIYEQYFGPGTRLTVT.